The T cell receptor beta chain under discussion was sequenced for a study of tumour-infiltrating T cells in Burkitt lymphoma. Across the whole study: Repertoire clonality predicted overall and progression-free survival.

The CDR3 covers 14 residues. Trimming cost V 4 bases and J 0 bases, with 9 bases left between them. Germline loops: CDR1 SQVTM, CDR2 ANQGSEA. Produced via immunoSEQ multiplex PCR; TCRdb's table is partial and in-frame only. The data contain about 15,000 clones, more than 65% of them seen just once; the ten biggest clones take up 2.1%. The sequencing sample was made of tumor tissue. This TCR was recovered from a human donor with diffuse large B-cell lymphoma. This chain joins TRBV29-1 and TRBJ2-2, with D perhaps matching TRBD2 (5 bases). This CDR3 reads CSVVRDANTGELFF. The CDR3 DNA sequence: TGCAGCGTTGTACGGGATGCGAACACCGGGGAGCTGTTTTTT.